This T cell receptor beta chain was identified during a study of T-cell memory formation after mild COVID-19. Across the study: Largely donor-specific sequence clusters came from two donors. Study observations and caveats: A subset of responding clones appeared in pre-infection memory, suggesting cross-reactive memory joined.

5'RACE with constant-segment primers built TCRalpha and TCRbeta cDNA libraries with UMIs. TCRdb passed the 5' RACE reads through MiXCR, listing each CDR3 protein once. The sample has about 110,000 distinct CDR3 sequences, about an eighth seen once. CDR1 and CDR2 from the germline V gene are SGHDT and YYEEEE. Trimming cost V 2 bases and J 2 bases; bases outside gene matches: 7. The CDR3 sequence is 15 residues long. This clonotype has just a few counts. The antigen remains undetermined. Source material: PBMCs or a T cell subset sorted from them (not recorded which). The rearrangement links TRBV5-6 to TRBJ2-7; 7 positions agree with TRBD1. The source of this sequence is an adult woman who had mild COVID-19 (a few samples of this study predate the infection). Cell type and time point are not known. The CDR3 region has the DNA TGTGCCAGCAGCTTCTGGGACAGAGCCGCCTACGAGCAGTACTTC. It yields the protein CASSFWDRAAYEQYF.